A selection of T cell receptor beta chains follows, all from one sample in a study of T cell clonotyping in hematopoietic cell transplantation. Method: immunoSEQ multiplex PCR; TCRdb's copy keeps in-frame clones and lacks some. This sample carries 45,000 to 60,000 clones, 85% to 90% of them seen once, and the ten largest clones take around 5.5%. Specimen: peripheral blood mononuclear cells, collected before stem cell transplant. These receptors came from a man between 60 and 75 years old with biphenotypic leukemia. Some clones in this sample may be carry-over from other donors' samples. CDR3s include the opening cysteine and the closing phenylalanine or tryptophan. Each record gives: D gene, clone size, J gene, V gene, CDR3 DNA, CDR3 protein. A D gene is named only where the DNA matches it firmly. Clone size, where shown, is once, few, many, or a class for clones that have expanded.

>TRBD1|NA|TRBJ2-7|TRBV4-1
TGCGCCAGCAGCTACCGGGACAGCCTCTACGAGCAGTACTTC
CASSYRDSLYEQYF
>NA|NA|TRBJ1-2|TRBV6-5
TGTGCCAGCAGTTCCTCGGGGGGCGCAGCGCATGGCTACACCTTC
CASSSSGGAAHGYTF
>NA|NA|TRBJ2-3|TRBV9
TGTGCCAGCAGCTCTTATAGCACAGATACGCAGTATTTT
CASSSYSTDTQYF
>NA|NA|TRBJ2-7|TRBV19
TGTGCCAGTAGCTTGGGGGTTTACGACGAGCAGTACTTC
CASSLGVYDEQYF
>NA|NA|TRBJ1-5|TRBV5-6
TGTGCCAGCAGCTTGGCGCGGACAGCTCAGCCCCAGCATTTT
CASSLARTAQPQHF
>NA|NA|TRBJ2-5|TRBV5-8
TGTGCCAGCGCCCCTAAGGGTTTTTTAGGTCCTCGAGAGACCCAGTACTTC
CASAPKGFLGPRETQYF
>TRBD2|NA|TRBJ2-2|TRBV28
TGTGCCAGCCTCAGGTGGGAGGGCCTTAGGGCGACCGGGGAGCTGTTTTTT
CASLRWEGLRATGELFF
>TRBD1|NA|TRBJ1-2|TRBV28
TGTGCCAGCAGTACCCGGACAGGGAGCTATGGCTACACCTTC
CASSTRTGSYGYTF
>TRBD1|NA|TRBJ2-7|TRBV5-3
TGTGCCAGAAGCTTGGGGGACAGACCTAACGAGCAGTACTTC
CARSLGDRPNEQYF
>NA|NA|TRBJ2-7|TRBV30
TGTGCCTGGAGTTCGGCAGGATGGGAGCAGTACTTC
CAWSSAGWEQYF
>NA|once|TRBJ2-5|TRBV6-6
TGTGCCAGCAGTTACGGTCTGGAAGAGACCCAGTACTTC
CASSYGLEETQYF
>TRBD2|NA|TRBJ2-7|TRBV5-1
TGCGCCAGCAGCTTTTCTAGCGGGAGGGCCTACGAGCAGTACTTC
CASSFSSGRAYEQYF
>TRBD2|NA|TRBJ2-1|TRBV9
TGTGCCAGCAGCGTAGATCTAGCGGGAGCCAATGAGCAGTTCTTC
CASSVDLAGANEQFF
>NA|NA|TRBJ1-2|TRBV6-5
TGTGCCAGCAGTCCCATCCCTCGGAATGGCTACACCTTC
CASSPIPRNGYTF
>NA|NA|TRBJ2-2|TRBV19
TGTGCCAGTAGTATATATCCGGACAGCCACCGGGAGCTGTTTTTT
CASSIYPDSHRELFF
>TRBD2|NA|TRBJ2-1|TRBV28
TGTGCCAGCAGGCGGACTAGCGGGAGAATTGACGAGCAGTTCTTC
CASRRTSGRIDEQFF
>TRBD2|NA|TRBJ2-1|TRBV19
TGTGCCAGCGGTACTAGCGCTAGCTCCTACAATGAGCAGTTCTTC
CASGTSASSYNEQFF
>TRBD1|NA|TRBJ2-7|TRBV7-8
TGTGCCACAGGCCGGGGACAGGGATTTGACGAGCAGTACTTC
CATGRGQGFDEQYF
>NA|few|TRBJ2-3|TRBV6-5
TGTGCCAGCAGTTCGACGACCTGGGATACGCAGTATTTT
CASSSTTWDTQYF
>NA|once|TRBJ1-5|TRBV10-3
TGTGCCATCAGTGAGTCCTATCAGGGACAGCCCCAGCATTTT
CAISESYQGQPQHF
>NA|NA|TRBJ2-7|TRBV4-2
TGTGCCAGCAGCCATCAAGACCCCCATCCGGTCAGAAACTACGAGCAGTACTTC
CASSHQDPHPVRNYEQYF
>NA|NA|TRBJ1-1|TRBV6-6
TGTGCCAGCAGTTACTCGACCGGGGGGCCTGAAGCTTTCTTT
CASSYSTGGPEAFF
>TRBD1|NA|TRBJ1-3|TRBV5-4
TGTGCCAGCAAAGTGACAGGGATGAACACCATATATTTT
CASKVTGMNTIYF
>TRBD1|NA|TRBJ1-2|TRBV9
TGTGCCAGCAGCAAAGGGGACAGGGCAAAGAACTATGGCTACACCTTC
CASSKGDRAKNYGYTF
>TRBD2|NA|TRBJ2-3|TRBV16
TGTGCCAGCAGCCAAGGGCTAGCGGCAGCTCGGGCTACGCAGTATTTT
CASSQGLAAARATQYF
>NA|NA|TRBJ1-1|TRBV30
TGTGCCTGGAGCGCCCATAGAGGTAGTCCTGAAGCTTTCTTT
CAWSAHRGSPEAFF
>NA|NA|TRBJ2-5|TRBV28
TGTGCCAGCGGTAAAGAGACCCAGTACTTC
CASGKETQYF
>TRBD1|once|TRBJ1-2|TRBV4-3
TGCGCCAGCAGCACCGGGACAGGTTCGCCTCTCTATGGCTACACCTTC
CASSTGTGSPLYGYTF
>NA|NA|TRBJ2-4|TRBV30
TGTGCCCGGGGTGGGTGGATTGGAAACATTCAGTACTTC
CARGGWIGNIQYF
>NA|NA|TRBJ1-3|TRBV19
TGTGCCAGTAGTTCCCAGACAGGCGGAAACACCATATATTTT
CASSSQTGGNTIYF
>NA|NA|TRBJ1-5|TRBV19
TGTGCCAGTAATCGGGGGGTAGATCAGCCCCAGCATTTT
CASNRGVDQPQHF
>NA|NA|TRBJ1-2|TRBV27
TGTGCCAGCAGTTTTGGCTCCGGGATCAACTATGGCTACACCTTC
CASSFGSGINYGYTF
>NA|NA|TRBJ1-1|TRBV28
TGTGCCAGCAGCACCTACCAGGGGAACACTGAAGCTTTCTTT
CASSTYQGNTEAFF
>TRBD1|NA|TRBJ2-7|TRBV30
TGTGCCTGGAGTGCCCACACAGGGGCCGAGCAGTACTTC
CAWSAHTGAEQYF
>NA|NA|TRBJ1-3|TRBV4-1
TGCGCCAGCAGCCAAGTGCCTGGAAACACCATATATTTT
CASSQVPGNTIYF
>NA|NA|TRBJ2-7|TRBV5-1
TGCGCCAGCAGCTTGGTAGGTCGAATCTACGAGCAGTACTTC
CASSLVGRIYEQYF
>NA|NA|TRBJ2-2|TRBV6-4
TGTGCCAGCAATCCGGACTATAACACCGGGGAGCTGTTTTTT
CASNPDYNTGELFF
>NA|NA|TRBJ1-1|TRBV29-1
TGCAGCGTCCCAACAAGAATGGGCACTGAAGCTTTCTTT
CSVPTRMGTEAFF
>NA|NA|TRBJ1-4|TRBV28
TGTGCCAGCAGTTCGCCTGAAAAACTGTTTTTT
CASSSPEKLFF
>NA|NA|TRBJ2-3|TRBV28
TGTGCCAGCAGTTTCGACCGACAGTTTAGCACAGATACGCAGTATTTT
CASSFDRQFSTDTQYF
>TRBD1|NA|TRBJ1-1|TRBV5-6
TGTGCCAGCAGCTCGGAGACAGGGGAATATTCGGCTTTCTTT
CASSSETGEYSAFF
>NA|once|TRBJ2-3|TRBV20-1
TGCAGCGTTCTCTGGACAGATACGCAGTATTTT
CSVLWTDTQYF
>NA|NA|TRBJ1-5|TRBV6-5
TGTGCCACTGGGAAAGACAGCCGCAATCAGCCCCAGCATTTT
CATGKDSRNQPQHF
>TRBD2|NA|TRBJ2-1|TRBV10-3
TGTGCCATCAGCGGATCGCGGGGGGATGAGCAGTTCTTC
CAISGSRGDEQFF
>NA|NA|TRBJ1-2|TRBV4-2
TGTGCCAGCAGCCAAGACGGGGGGGCGGGCTATGGCTACACCTTC
CASSQDGGAGYGYTF